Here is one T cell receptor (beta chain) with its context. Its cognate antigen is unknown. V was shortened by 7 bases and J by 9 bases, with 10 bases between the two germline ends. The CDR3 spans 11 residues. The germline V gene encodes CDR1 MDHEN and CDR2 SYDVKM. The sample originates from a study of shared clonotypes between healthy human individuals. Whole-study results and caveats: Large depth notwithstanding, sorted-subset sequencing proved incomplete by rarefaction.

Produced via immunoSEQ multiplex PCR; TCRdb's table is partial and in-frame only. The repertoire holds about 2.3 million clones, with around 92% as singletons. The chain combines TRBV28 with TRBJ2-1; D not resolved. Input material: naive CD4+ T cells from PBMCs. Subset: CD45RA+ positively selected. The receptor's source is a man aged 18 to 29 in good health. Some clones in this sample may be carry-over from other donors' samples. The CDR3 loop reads CASINRREQFF. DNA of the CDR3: TGTGCCAGCATTAACCGCCGTGAGCAGTTCTTC. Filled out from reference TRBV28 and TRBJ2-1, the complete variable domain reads DVKVTQSSRYLVKRTGEKVFLECVQDMDHENMFWYRQDPGLGLRLIYFSYDVKMKEKGDIPEGYSVSREKKERFSLILESASTNQTSMYLCASINRREQFFGPGTRLTVL.